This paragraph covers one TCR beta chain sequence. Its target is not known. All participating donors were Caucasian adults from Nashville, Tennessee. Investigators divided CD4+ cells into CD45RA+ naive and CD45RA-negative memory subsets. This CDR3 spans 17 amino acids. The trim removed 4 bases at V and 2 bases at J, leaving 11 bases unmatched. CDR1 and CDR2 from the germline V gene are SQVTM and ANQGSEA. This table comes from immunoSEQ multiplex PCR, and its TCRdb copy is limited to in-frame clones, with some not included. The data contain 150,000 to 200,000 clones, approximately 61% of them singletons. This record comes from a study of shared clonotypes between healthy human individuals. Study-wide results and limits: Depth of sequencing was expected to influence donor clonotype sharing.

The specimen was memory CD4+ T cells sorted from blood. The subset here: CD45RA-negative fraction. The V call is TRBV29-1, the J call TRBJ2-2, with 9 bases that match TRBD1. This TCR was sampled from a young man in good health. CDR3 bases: TGCAGCGTTGTTACCCTCATGGGACAGGGTAACACCGGGGAGCTGTTTTTT. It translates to CSVVTLMGQGNTGELFF.